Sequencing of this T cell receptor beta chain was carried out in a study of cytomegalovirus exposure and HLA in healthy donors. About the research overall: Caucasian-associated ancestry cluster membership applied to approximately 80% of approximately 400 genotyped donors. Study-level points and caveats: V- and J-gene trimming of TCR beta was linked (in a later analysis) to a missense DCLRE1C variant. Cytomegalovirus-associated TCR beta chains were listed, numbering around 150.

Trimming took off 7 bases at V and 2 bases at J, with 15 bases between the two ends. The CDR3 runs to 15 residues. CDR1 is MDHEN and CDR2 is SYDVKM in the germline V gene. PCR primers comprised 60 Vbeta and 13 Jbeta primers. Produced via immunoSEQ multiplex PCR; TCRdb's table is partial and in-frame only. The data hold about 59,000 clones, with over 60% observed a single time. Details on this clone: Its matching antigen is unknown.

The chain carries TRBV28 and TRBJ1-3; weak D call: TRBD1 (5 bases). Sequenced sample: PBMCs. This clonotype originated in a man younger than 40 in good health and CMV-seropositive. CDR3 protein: CASNAGGLAGNTIYF. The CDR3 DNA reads TGTGCCAGCAATGCCGGGGGGTTGGCTGGAAACACCATATATTTT. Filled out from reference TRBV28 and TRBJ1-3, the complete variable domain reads DVKVTQSSRYLVKRTGEKVFLECVQDMDHENMFWYRQDPGLGLRLIYFSYDVKMKEKGDIPEGYSVSREKKERFSLILESASTNQTSMYLCASNAGGLAGNTIYFGEGSWLTVV.